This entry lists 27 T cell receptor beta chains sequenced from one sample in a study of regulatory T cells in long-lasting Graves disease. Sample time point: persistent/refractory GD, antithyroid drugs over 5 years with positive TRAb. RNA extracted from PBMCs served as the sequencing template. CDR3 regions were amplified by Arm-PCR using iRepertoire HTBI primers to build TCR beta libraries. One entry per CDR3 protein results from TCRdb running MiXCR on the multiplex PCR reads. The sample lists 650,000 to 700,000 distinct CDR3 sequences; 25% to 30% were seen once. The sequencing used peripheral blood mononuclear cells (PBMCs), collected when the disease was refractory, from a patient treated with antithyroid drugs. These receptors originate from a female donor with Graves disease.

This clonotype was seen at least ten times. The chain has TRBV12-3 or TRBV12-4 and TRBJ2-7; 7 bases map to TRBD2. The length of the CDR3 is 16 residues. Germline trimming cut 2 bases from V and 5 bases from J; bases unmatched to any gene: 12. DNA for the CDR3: TGTGCCAGCAGTTTACGCTTCGGCGGGGGAAGCGACGAGCAGTACTTC. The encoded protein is CASSLRFGGGSDEQYF.

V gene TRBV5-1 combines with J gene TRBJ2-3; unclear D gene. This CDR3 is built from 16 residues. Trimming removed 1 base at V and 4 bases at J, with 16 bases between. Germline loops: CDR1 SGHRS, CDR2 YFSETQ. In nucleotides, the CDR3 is TGCGCCAGCAGCTTGCAGCTGGGGATCGTATCAGATACGCAGTATTTT. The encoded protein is CASSLQLGIVSDTQYF. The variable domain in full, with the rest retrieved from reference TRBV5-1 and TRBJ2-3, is KAGVTQTPRYLIKTRGQQVTLSCSPISGHRSVSWYQQTPGQGLQFLFEYFSETQRNKGNFPGRFSGRQFSNSRSEMNVSTLELGDSALYLCASSLQLGIVSDTQYFGPGTRLTVL.

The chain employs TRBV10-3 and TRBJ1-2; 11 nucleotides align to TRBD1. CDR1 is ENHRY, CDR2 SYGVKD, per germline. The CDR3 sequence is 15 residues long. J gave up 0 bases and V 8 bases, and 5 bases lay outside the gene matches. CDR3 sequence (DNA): TGTGCCATCTGGGACAGGGGGAATACTAACTATGGCTACACCTTC. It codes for CAIWDRGNTNYGYTF.

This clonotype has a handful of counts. The CDR3, as DNA: TGCGCCAGCAGCCAGGGACAGGGGGCTGACTACGAGCAGTACTTC. Its protein product is CASSQGQGADYEQYF. The genes are TRBV4-1 and TRBJ2-7, with 12 bases that match TRBD1. The germline V gene has CDR1 MGHRA and CDR2 YSYEKL. There are 15 residues in the CDR3. J was trimmed by 3 bases and V by 3 bases; bases with no gene match: 3.

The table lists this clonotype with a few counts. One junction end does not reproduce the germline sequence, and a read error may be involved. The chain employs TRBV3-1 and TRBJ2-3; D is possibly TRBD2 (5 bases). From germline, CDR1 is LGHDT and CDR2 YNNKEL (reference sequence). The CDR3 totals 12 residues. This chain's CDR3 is CASSQRTDTQYF. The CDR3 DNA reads TGCGCCAGCAGCCAGCGGACAGATACGCAGTATTTT.

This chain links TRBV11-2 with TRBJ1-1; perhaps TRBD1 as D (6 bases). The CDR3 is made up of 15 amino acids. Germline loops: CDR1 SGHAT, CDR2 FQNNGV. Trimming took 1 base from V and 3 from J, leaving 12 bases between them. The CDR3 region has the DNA TGTGCCAGCAGCTTAGTCCGGGGGCTCTACACTGAAGCTTTCTTT. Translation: CASSLVRGLYTEAFF. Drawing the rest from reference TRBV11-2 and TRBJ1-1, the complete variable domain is EAGVAQSPRYKIIEKRQSVAFWCNPISGHATLYWYQQILGQGPKLLIQFQNNGVVDDSQLPKDRFSAERLKGVDSTLKIQPAKLEDSAVYLCASSLVRGLYTEAFFGQGTRLTVV.

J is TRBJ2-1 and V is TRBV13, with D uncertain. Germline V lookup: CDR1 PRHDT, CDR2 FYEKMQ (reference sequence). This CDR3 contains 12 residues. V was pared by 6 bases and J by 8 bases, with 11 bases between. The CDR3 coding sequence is TGTGCCAGCAGTCGGACCCTGGATGAGCAGTTCTTC. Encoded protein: CASSRTLDEQFF.

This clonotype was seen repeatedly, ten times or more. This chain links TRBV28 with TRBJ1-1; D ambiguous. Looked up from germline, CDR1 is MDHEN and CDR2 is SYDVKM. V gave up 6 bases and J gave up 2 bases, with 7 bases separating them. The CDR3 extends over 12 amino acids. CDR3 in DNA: TGTGCCAGCAGGACGGCTAACACTGAAGCTTTCTTT. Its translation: CASRTANTEAFF.

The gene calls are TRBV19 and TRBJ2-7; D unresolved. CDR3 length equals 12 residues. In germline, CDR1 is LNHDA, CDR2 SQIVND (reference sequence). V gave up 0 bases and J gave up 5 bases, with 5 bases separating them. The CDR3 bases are TGTGCCAGTAGTATAGATCCCAACGAGCAGTACTTC. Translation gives CASSIDPNEQYF.

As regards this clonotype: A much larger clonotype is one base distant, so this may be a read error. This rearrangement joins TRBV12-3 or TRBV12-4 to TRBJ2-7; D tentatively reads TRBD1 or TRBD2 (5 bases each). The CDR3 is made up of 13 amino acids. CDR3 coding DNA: TGTACCAGCAGTTTAATTTTGAGGGGCGAGCAGTACTTC. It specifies CTSSLILRGEQYF.

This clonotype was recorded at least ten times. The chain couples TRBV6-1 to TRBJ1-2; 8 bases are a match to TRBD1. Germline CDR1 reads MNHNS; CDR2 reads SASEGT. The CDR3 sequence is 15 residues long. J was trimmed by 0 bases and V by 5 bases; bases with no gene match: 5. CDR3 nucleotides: TGTGCCAGCAGTCGACAGGGGAAAACTAACTATGGCTACACCTTC. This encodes CASSRQGKTNYGYTF.

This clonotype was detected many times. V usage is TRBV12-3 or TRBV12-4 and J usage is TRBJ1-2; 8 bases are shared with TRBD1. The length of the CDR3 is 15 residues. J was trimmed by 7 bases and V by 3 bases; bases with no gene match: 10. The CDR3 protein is CASSFGRQGAGGYTF. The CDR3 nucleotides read TGTGCCAGCAGTTTTGGGCGTCAGGGGGCGGGTGGCTACACCTTC.

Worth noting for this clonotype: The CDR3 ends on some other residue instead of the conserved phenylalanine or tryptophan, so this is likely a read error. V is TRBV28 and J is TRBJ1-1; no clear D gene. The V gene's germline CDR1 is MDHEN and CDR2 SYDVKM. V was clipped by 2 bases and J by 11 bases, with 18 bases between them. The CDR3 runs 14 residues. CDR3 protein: CASSLPSRAMGAFS. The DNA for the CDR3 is TGTGCCAGCAGTTTACCCTCCCGGGCGATGGGGGCTTTCTCT.

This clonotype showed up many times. CDR3 sequence: CASSQTFEAFF. CDR3 sequence (DNA): TGTGCCAGCAGTCAGACATTTGAAGCTTTCTTT. The chain is built from TRBV12-3 or TRBV12-4 and TRBJ1-1; D is uncertain. The CDR3 has 11 amino acids. Trimming cost V 5 bases and J 7 bases, with 8 bases left between them.

DNA of the CDR3: TGCGCCAGCAGCTTATCAGAGAGGGGCCCGTCGGCTGAAGCTTTCTTT. Encoded protein: CASSLSERGPSAEAFF. The genes are TRBV5-1 and TRBJ1-1, with a weak D call TRBD1 (5 bases). The CDR3 extends over 16 amino acids. Deletions cut 2 bases from V and 6 bases from J, with 20 bases between. Germline V gene lookup returns CDR1 SGHRS and CDR2 YFSETQ.

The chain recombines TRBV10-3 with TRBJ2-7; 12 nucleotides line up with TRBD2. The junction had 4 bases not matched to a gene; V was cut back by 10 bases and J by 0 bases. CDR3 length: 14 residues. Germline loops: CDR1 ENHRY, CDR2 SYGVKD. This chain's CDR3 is CATRTSGISYEQYF. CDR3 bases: TGTGCCACCCGGACTAGCGGGATCTCCTACGAGCAGTACTTC.

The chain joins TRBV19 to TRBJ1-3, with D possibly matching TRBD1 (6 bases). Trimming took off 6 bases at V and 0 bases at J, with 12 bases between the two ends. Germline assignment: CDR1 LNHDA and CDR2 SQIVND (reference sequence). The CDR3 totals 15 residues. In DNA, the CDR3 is TGTGCCAGTAGCATCGACAGGTTCTCTGGAAACACCATATATTTT. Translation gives CASSIDRFSGNTIYF.

Here the CDR3 DNA reads TGTGCCAGCAGCTGGGGACAGGCAAATTGGGAGCAGTACTTC. It specifies CASSWGQANWEQYF. The gene calls are TRBV7-9 and TRBJ2-7; 8 bases are a match to TRBD1. The germline CDR1 and CDR2 sequences are SEHNR and FQNEAQ (reference sequence). V was clipped by 4 bases and J by 7 bases; unmatched bases: 9. This CDR3 has 14 amino acids.

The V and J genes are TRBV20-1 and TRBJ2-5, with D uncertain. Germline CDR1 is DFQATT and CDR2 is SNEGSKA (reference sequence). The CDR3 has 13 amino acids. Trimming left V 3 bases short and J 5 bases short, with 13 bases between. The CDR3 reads CSARYPSRETQYF. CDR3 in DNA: TGCAGTGCTAGGTATCCAAGCAGGGAGACCCAGTACTTC.

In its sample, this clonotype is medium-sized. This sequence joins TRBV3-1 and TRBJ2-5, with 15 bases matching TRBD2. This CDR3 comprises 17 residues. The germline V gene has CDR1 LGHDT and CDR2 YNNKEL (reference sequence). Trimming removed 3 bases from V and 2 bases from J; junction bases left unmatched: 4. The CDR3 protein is CASSQGLAGGPQETQYF. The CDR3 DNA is TGTGCCAGCAGCCAGGGACTAGCGGGAGGCCCACAAGAGACCCAGTACTTC.

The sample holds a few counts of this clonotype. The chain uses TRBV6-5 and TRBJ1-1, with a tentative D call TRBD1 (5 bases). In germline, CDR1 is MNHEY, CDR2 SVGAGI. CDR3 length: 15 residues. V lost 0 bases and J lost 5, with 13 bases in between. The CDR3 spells CASSYSGRGSTEAFF. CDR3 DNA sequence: TGTGCCAGCAGTTACTCAGGCCGGGGGAGTACTGAAGCTTTCTTT.

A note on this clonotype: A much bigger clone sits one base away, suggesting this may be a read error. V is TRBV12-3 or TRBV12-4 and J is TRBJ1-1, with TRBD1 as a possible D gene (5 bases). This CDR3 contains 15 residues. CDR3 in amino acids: CASSPSGTANIEAFF. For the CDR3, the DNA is TGTGCCAGCAGCCCCTCCGGGACGGCGAACATTGAAGCTTTCTTT.

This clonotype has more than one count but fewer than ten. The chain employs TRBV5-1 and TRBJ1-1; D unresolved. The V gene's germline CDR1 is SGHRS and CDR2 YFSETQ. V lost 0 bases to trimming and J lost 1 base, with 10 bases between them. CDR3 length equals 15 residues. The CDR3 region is CASSLVPKENTEAFF. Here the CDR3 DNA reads TGCGCCAGCAGCTTGGTGCCAAAAGAGAACACTGAAGCTTTCTTT.

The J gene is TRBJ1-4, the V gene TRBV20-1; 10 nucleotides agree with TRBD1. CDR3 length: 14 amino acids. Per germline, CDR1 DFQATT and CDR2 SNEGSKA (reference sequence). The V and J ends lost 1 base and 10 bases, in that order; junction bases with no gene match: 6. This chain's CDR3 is CSARAGTGDGKLFF. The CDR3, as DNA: TGCAGTGCTAGAGCTGGGACAGGGGATGGAAAACTGTTTTTT.

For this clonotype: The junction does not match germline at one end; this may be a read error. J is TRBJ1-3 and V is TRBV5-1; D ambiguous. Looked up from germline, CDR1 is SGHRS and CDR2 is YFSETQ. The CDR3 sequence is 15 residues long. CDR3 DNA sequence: TGTGCCAGCAGCCGCGGATGGGACTCTGGAAACACCATATATTTT. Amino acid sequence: CASSRGWDSGNTIYF.

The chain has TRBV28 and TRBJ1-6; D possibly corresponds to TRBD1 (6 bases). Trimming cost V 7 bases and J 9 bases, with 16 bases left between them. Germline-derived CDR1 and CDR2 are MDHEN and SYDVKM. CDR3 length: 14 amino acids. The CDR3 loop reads CASTPGTRLSPLHF. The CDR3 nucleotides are TGTGCCAGCACCCCCGGGACAAGGCTTTCACCCCTCCACTTT.

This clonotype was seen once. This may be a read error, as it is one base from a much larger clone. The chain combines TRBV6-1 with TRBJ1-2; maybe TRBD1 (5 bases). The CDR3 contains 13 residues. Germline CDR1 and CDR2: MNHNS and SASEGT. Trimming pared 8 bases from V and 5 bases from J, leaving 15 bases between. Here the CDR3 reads CASGDSGPYGYTF. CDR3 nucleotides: TGTGCCAGCGGAGACAGTGGACCTTATGGCTACACCTTC.